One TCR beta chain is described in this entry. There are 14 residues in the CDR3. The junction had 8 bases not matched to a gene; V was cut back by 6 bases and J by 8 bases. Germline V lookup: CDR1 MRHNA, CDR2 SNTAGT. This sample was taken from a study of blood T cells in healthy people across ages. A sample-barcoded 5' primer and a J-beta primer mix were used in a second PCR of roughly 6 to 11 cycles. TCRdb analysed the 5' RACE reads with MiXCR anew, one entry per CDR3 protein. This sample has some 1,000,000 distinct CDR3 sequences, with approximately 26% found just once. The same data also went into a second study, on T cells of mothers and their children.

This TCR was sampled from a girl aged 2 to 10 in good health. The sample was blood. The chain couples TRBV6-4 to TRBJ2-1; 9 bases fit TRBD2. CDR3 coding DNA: TGTGCCAGCAGCGATGGCGGGGGGGCCTATGAGCAGTTCTTC. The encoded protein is CASSDGGGAYEQFF.